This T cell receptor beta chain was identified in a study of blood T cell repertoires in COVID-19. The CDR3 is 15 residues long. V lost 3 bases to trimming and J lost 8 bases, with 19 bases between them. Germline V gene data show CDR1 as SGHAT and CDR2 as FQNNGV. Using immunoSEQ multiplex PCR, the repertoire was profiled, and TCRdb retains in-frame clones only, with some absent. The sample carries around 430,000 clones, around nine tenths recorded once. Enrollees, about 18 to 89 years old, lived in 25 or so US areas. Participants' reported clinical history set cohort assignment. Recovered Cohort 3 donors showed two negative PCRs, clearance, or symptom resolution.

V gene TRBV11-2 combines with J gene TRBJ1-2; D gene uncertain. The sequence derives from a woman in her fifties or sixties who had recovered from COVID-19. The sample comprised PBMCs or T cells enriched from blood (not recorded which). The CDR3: CASSFGLDGGSGYTF. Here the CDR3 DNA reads TGTGCCAGCAGCTTTGGTCTTGATGGAGGGAGCGGCTACACCTTC.